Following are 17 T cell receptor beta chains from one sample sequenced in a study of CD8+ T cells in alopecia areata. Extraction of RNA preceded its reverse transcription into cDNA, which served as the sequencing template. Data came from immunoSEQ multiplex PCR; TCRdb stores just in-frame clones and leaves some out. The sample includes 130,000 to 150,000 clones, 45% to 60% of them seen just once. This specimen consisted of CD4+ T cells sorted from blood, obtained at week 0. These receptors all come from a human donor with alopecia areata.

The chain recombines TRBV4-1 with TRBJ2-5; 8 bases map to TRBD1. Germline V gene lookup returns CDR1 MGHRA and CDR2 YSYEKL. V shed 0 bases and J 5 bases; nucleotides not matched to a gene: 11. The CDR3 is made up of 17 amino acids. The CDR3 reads CASSQDMSGGVRETQYF. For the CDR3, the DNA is TGCGCCAGCAGCCAAGACATGTCAGGGGGCGTCCGGGAGACCCAGTACTTC.

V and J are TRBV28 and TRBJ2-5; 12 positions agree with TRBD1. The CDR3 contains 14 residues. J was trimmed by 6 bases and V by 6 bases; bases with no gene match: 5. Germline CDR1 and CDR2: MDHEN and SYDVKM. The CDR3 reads CASRGTGGKKTQYF. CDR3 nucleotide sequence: TGTGCCAGCAGGGGGACAGGGGGCAAGAAGACCCAGTACTTC.

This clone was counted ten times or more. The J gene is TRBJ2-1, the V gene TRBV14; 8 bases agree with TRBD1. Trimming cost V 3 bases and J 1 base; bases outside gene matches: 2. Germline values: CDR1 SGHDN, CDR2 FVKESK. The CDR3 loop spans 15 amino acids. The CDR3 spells CASSHRGLSYNEQFF. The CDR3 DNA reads TGTGCCAGCAGCCACAGGGGGCTTTCCTACAATGAGCAGTTCTTC.

The CDR3 protein is CASSPGSVSQPQHF. The CDR3 DNA reads TGTGCCAGCTCGCCAGGGTCGGTGAGCCAGCCCCAGCATTTT. The V and J genes are TRBV6-5 and TRBJ1-5; maybe TRBD1 (5 bases). Germline CDR1 MNHEY, CDR2 SVGAGI. The V end was cut by 8 bases, the J end by 7 bases, with 18 bases between. CDR3 length equals 14 residues.

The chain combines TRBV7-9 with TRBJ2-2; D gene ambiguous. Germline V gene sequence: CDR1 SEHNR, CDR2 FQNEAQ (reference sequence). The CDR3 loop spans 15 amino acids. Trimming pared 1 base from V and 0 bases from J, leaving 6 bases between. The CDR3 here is CASSLGPANTGELFF. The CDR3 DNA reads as TGTGCCAGCAGCTTAGGTCCAGCGAACACCGGGGAGCTGTTTTTT.

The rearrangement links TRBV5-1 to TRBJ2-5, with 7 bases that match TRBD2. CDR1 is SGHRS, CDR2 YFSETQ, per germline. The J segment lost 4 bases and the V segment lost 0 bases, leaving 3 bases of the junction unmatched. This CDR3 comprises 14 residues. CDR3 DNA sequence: TGCGCCAGCAGCTTGGTGTTAGCGGGAGAGACCCAGTACTTC. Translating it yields CASSLVLAGETQYF.

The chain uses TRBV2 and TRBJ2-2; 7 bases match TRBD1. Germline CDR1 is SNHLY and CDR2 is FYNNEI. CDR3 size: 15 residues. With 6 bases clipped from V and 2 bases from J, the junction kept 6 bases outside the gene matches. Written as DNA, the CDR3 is TGTGCCAGCAGAGCCGGGACAGTTAACACCGGGGAGCTGTTTTTT. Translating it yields CASRAGTVNTGELFF.

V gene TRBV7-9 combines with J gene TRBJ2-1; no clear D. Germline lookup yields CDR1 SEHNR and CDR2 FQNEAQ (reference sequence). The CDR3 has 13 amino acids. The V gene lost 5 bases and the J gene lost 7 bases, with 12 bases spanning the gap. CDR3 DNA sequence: TGTGCCAGCAGCCAGGATCAGAGGAATGAGCAGTTCTTC. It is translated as CASSQDQRNEQFF. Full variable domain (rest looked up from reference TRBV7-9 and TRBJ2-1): DTGVSQNPRHKITKRGQNVTFRCDPISEHNRLYWYRQTLGQGPEFLTYFQNEAQLEKSRLLSDRFSAERPKGSFSTLEIQRTEQGDSAMYLCASSQDQRNEQFFGPGTRLTVL.

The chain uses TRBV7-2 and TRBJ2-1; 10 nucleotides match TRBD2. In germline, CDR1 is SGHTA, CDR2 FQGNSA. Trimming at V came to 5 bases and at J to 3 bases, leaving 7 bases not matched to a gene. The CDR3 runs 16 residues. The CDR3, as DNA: TGTGCCAGCAGCCCGGTTCTAGCGGGAGTCTACAATGAGCAGTTCTTC. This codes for CASSPVLAGVYNEQFF. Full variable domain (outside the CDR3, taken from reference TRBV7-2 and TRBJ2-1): GAGVSQSPSNKVTEKGKDVELRCDPISGHTALYWYRQSLGQGLEFLIYFQGNSAPDKSGLPSDRFSAERTGGSVSTLTIQRTQQEDSAVYLCASSPVLAGVYNEQFFGPGTRLTVL.

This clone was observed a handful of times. CDR3 nucleotide sequence: TGTGCCAGCAGTCGATCGACCCAAGAGACCCAGTACTTC. It yields the protein CASSRSTQETQYF. The gene calls are TRBV4-2 and TRBJ2-5; D is unclear. Germline loops: CDR1 LGHNA, CDR2 YNFKEQ. This CDR3 spans 13 amino acids. The V end lost 6 bases, the J end lost 1 base, and 9 bases lay between the germline ends.

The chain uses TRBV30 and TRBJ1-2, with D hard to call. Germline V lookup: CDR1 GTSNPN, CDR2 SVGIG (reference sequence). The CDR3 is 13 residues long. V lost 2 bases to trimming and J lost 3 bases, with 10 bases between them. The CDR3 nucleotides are TGTGCCTGGAGTCACAACTCAGACTATGGCTACACCTTC. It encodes CAWSHNSDYGYTF.

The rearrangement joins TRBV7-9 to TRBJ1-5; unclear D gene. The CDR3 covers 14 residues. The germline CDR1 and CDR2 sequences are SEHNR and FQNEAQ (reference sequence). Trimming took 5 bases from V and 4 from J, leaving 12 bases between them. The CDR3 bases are TGTGCCAGCAGCCCCTCAGAGCCTAATCAGCCCCAGCATTTT. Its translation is CASSPSEPNQPQHF.

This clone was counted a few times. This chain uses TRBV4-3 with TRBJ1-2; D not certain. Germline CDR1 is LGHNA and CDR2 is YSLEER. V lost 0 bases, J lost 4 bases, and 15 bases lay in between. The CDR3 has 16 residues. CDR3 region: CASSQDPGPKFYGYTF. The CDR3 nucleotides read TGCGCCAGCAGCCAAGACCCCGGACCCAAATTCTATGGCTACACCTTC.

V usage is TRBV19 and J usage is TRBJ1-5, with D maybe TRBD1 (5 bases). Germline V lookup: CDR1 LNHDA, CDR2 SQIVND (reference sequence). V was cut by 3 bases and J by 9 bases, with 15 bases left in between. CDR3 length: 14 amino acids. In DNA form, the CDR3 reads TGTGCCAGTAGTATCAGGGCAGGTGAGACGCCCCAGCATTTT. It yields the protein CASSIRAGETPQHF. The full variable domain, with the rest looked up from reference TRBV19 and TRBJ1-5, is DGGITQSPKYLFRKEGQNVTLSCEQNLNHDAMYWYRQDPGQGLRLIYYSQIVNDFQKGDIAEGYSVSREKKESFPLTVTSAQKNPTAFYLCASSIRAGETPQHFGDGTRLSIL.

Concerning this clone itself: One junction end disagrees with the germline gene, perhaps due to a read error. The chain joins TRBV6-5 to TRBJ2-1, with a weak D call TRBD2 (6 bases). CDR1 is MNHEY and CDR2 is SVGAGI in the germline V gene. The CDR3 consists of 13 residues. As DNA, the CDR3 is TGTGCCAGCAGGCGGGAAGTCTACGATGAGCAGTTCTTC. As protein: CASRREVYDEQFF.

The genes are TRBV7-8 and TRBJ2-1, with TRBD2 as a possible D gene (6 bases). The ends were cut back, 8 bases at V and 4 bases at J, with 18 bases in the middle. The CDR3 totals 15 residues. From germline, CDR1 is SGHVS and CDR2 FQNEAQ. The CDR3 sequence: CASGGWGEEYNEQFF. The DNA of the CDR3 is TGTGCCAGCGGGGGTTGGGGGGAGGAATACAATGAGCAGTTCTTC.

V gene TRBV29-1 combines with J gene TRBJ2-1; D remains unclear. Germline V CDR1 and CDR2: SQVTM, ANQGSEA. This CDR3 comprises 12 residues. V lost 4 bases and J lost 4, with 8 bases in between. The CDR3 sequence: CSVVVQYNEQFF. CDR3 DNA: TGCAGCGTTGTAGTACAGTACAATGAGCAGTTCTTC.